Below, 2 T cell receptor beta chains from the same sample are listed, as sequenced in a study of neoadjuvant anti-PD-1 for oral cavity cancer. Time point here: after neoadjuvant nivolumab, at surgical resection. TCRdb's table, derived via immunoSEQ multiplex PCR, lists solely in-frame clones and lacks some. The data show more than 25,000 clones, approximately 80% seen once. The sequencing used PBMCs, collected after nivolumab (anti-PD-1) treatment. The receptor set was obtained from a person between 40 and 85 years old with oral cavity squamous cell carcinoma.

The rearrangement uses TRBV30 and TRBJ2-2; TRBD2 agrees at 14 bases. The germline gives CDR1 GTSNPN, CDR2 SVGIG (reference sequence). V trimming: 3 bases; J trimming: 11 bases; junction bases outside the gene matches: 8. The CDR3 length is 15 residues. This CDR3 is CAWSVGLAGGDELFF. Written as DNA, the CDR3 is TGTGCCTGGAGCGTAGGACTAGCGGGGGGTGACGAGCTGTTTTTT.

The rearrangement joins TRBV2 to TRBJ2-3, with no clear D. The CDR3 has 15 amino acids. From germline, CDR1 is SNHLY and CDR2 FYNNEI. V lost 2 bases and J 6 bases, leaving 15 bases between the germline ends. CDR3 DNA: TGTGCCAGCAGTGAAAGGAATCAAGGTTTGGATACGCAGTATTTT. Translation gives CASSERNQGLDTQYF.